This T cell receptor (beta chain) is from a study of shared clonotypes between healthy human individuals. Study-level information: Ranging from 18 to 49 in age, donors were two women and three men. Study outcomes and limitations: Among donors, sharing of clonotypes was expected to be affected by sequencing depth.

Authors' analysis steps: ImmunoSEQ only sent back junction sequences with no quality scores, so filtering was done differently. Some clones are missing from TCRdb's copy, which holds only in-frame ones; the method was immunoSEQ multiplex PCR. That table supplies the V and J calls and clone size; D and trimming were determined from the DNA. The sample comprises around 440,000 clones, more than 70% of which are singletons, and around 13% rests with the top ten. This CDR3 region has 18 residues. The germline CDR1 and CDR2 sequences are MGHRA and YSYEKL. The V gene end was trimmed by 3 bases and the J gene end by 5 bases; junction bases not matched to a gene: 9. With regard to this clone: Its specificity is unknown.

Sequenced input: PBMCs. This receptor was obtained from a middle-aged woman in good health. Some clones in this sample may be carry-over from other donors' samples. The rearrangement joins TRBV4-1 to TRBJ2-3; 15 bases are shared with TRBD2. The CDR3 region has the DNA TGCGCCAGCAGCCAGACCGGGACTAGCGGGAGGCGAGGAGATACGCAGTATTTT. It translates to CASSQTGTSGRRGDTQYF.